Included here is one T cell receptor (beta chain) sequence, with context. Germline CDR1 is MNHEY and CDR2 is SMNVEV (reference sequence). V lost 10 bases, J lost 5 bases, and 16 bases stayed unmatched. The CDR3 spans 15 residues. Repertoires were generated with immunoSEQ multiplex PCR, while TCRdb's copy carries only in-frame clones and drops some. Seen here are about 56,000 clones, just over 90% observed once, and the top ten hold around 2.1%. The source of the sample is a study of T cell changes during pregnancy in multiple sclerosis. Source: peripheral blood, taken in the first trimester of pregnancy. This receptor was taken from a female donor in good health, enrolled as a control in a pregnancy study. V gene TRBV27 combines with J gene TRBJ2-7, with TRBD2 identical over 8 bases. The CDR3 DNA follows: TGTGCCACCACCCTTTTAGCGGGAAAGTCGGACGAGCAGTACTTC. Encoded protein: CATTLLAGKSDEQYF.